This is a list of T cell receptor beta chains from one sample in a study of long-term antiretroviral therapy in people with HIV. Generated by immunoSEQ multiplex PCR, the TCRdb table keeps only in-frame clones and is missing some. The sample gives 35,000 to 55,000 clones, 90% to 95% of which show up once; less than 3.5% is in the top ten. This specimen was unsorted PBMCs, taken 3.7 years after starting antiretroviral therapy. The receptors come from a woman between 50 and 59 years old with HIV. Both conserved end residues are part of each CDR3. A D gene is named only where the DNA matches it firmly.

d_call v_call cdr3_aa
. TRBV13 CASTYRLEQETQYF
. TRBV5-1 CASSPKMDIGNTEAFF
TRBD2 TRBV5-4 CASSSGPGGETQYF
. TRBV4-1 CASSQVTNSGASGYTF
. TRBV29-1 CSVSGQGYGYGYTF
. TRBV9 CASSVGFGRGHEQFF
. TRBV2 CASSDKKGSTEAFF
TRBD1 TRBV13 CASSPRQGANHEQYF
TRBD1 TRBV12-5 CASGFATGGRANYGYTF
TRBD1 TRBV6-5 CASSSWTGPSYEQYF
TRBD1 TRBV7-3 CASSSGTGAYEQYF
TRBD2 TRBV29-1 CSVEGASGGGANTGELFF
TRBD1 TRBV7-8 CASSPRQGVFTEAFF
TRBD2 TRBV2 CASSDDRGGPTGELFF
. TRBV10-3 CAISDYRDTEAFF
. TRBV11-2 CASSPGHEQYF
. TRBV25-1 CASGEGDQPQHF
TRBD1 TRBV7-9 CASSSGTGSSYGYTF
TRBD2 TRBV7-3 CASSLIASGGMETQYF
TRBD2 TRBV5-6 CASSSSGGAYNEQFF
. TRBV19 CASKEDGYTF
. TRBV4-2 CASSQDGGLIGIENIQYF
TRBD1 TRBV14 CASSQHPGQGFNYGYTF
. TRBV5-6 CASSFRQAYEQYF
TRBD1 TRBV27 CASSSPDRGTGELFF
TRBD1 TRBV30 CAWSVQDRGHYGYTF
. TRBV4-1 CASSLSSSTTDTQYF
. TRBV11-2 CASSLDPVRPQHF
. TRBV4-1 CASSQVLGSTDTQYF
. TRBV29-1 CSAITGNPYEQYF
TRBD1 TRBV5-1 CASSYTGTGPSYEQYF
TRBD2 TRBV14 CASSRTSGGNEQFF
TRBD1 TRBV10-3 CAIRRDRSQETQYF
TRBD1 TRBV9 CASSGPGTGGLDTQYF
. TRBV2 CASSETNSNQPQHF
. TRBV7-6 CASSLTDTEAFF
TRBD1 TRBV11-3 CASSLEGVVDRVSLYGYTF
. TRBV9 CASSTWGVNEQFF
. TRBV9 CASSVDPGAPKEAFF
TRBD1 TRBV19 CASISGQRSSGYTF
. TRBV18 CASSPWTGNMNTEAFF
. TRBV29-1 CSVVPDRGSYNSPLHF
TRBD2 TRBV18 CASSAEASGGNSYEQYF
TRBD1 TRBV6-1 CASSGGPGTDSYEQYF
. TRBV10-3 CAISDRVRPNYGYTF